These 27 T cell receptor beta chains share one sample of origin, sequenced in a study of T cell responses to AZD1222 COVID-19 vaccine. The protocol was immunoSEQ multiplex PCR, while the TCRdb copy is restricted to in-frame clones and leaves out a portion. The sample includes some 120,000 clones, more than 65% of them seen just once. Specimen: peripheral blood, collected 28 days after the second AZD1222 dose. The receptor set was obtained from an adult who received the AZD1222 COVID-19 vaccine.

The chain couples TRBV2 to TRBJ1-4; unclear D gene. This CDR3 has 14 residues. The V gene's germline CDR1 is SNHLY and CDR2 FYNNEI. Trimming left V 4 bases short and J 8 bases short, with 14 bases between. The CDR3, as DNA: TGTGCCAGCAGTGGCCCGGACGGGTACGAAAAACTGTTTTTT. Amino acids: CASSGPDGYEKLFF.

The chain has TRBV5-5 and TRBJ2-7; 9 nucleotides agree with TRBD1. Germline V gene sequence: CDR1 SGHKS, CDR2 YYEKEE (reference sequence). Trimming took 2 bases from V and 6 from J; bases not matched to a gene: 3. CDR3 length equals 13 residues. The CDR3 nucleotides read TGTGCCAGCAGCTTTGACAGGGGGACCGAGCAGTACTTC. As protein: CASSFDRGTEQYF.

The V and J genes are TRBV27 and TRBJ1-1, with TRBD1 matching over 8 bases. V lost 2 bases, J lost 2 bases, and 1 base stayed unmatched. Germline CDR1 and CDR2: MNHEY and SMNVEV (reference sequence). The CDR3 totals 14 residues. DNA of the CDR3: TGTGCCAGCAGTTTAACAGGGGGTAACACTGAAGCTTTCTTT. This gives the protein CASSLTGGNTEAFF.

This chain joins TRBV6-1 and TRBJ2-1; D may be TRBD1 or TRBD2 (5 bases each). This CDR3 is built from 15 residues. Germline CDR1 MNHNS, CDR2 SASEGT. Trimming took 2 bases from V and 10 from J, leaving 18 bases between them. The CDR3 protein is CASSELSGRRTEQFF. CDR3 bases: TGTGCCAGCAGTGAACTTTCGGGACGGAGGACGGAGCAGTTCTTC.

This rearrangement joins TRBV4-3 to TRBJ2-2, with D perhaps given as TRBD1 or TRBD2 (5 bases each). Germline CDR1 LGHNA, CDR2 YSLEER. Trimming shortened V by 1 base and J by 5 bases, and 8 bases separated the two germline ends. This CDR3 has 14 amino acids. The CDR3 DNA reads as TGCGCCAGCAGCCAAGGAGGGGCTACCGGGGAGCTGTTTTTT. Its protein is CASSQGGATGELFF.

The J gene is TRBJ1-1, the V gene TRBV12-5, with 11 bases identical to TRBD1. Trimming took 4 bases from V and 4 from J; bases not matched to a gene: 8. Germline V gene sequence: CDR1 LGHNT, CDR2 FRNRAP. The CDR3 has 16 amino acids. CDR3 coding DNA: TGTGCTAGTGGTTCTGGACAGGGGGCGACGGGCACTGAAGCTTTCTTT. It yields the protein CASGSGQGATGTEAFF.

The rearrangement links TRBV7-8 to TRBJ2-3, with TRBD2 as a possible D gene (5 bases). Germline loops: CDR1 SGHVS, CDR2 FQNEAQ. The CDR3 covers 11 residues. Trimming removed 5 bases at V and 6 bases at J, with 6 bases between. CDR3 DNA sequence: TGTGCCAGCAGCAGAGGGGATACGCAGTATTTT. Protein product: CASSRGDTQYF.

The genes are TRBV27 and TRBJ1-2, with 7 bases fitting TRBD1. This CDR3 is built from 17 residues. Germline V CDR1 and CDR2: MNHEY, SMNVEV (reference sequence). J gave up 0 bases and V 5 bases, and 12 bases lay outside the gene matches. The CDR3 bases are TGTGCCAGCAGTCTGGACAGGACTTCTTTAGCTAACTATGGCTACACCTTC. Protein product: CASSLDRTSLANYGYTF.

This clone was detected a few times. The chain carries TRBV12-3 or TRBV12-4 and TRBJ1-1, with D maybe TRBD1 (5 bases). V lost 2 bases to trimming and J lost 10 bases, with 11 bases between them. This CDR3 has 12 amino acids. The CDR3 spells CASSLPGGRAFF. Written as DNA, the CDR3 is TGTGCCAGCAGTTTACCCGGGGGTCGAGCTTTCTTT.

This clone was counted a few times. V and J are TRBV25-1 and TRBJ1-5; 7 nucleotides line up with TRBD1. This CDR3 spans 16 amino acids. Per germline, CDR1 MGHDK and CDR2 SYGVNS. With 6 bases clipped from V and 0 bases from J, the junction kept 8 bases outside the gene matches. The CDR3, as DNA: TGTGCCAGCAGCGGGACAGAACCCATTAGCAATCAGCCCCAGCATTTT. It translates to CASSGTEPISNQPQHF.

The rearrangement uses TRBV9 and TRBJ1-1; D gene ambiguous. V lost 0 bases and J 4 bases, leaving 13 bases between the germline ends. Germline V CDR1 and CDR2: SGDLS, YYNGEE. The CDR3 has 15 residues. This chain's CDR3 is CASSVGVGLSTEAFF. The DNA for the CDR3 is TGTGCCAGCAGCGTAGGGGTGGGTTTAAGCACTGAAGCTTTCTTT.

This clone was recorded a few times. The rearrangement links TRBV5-1 to TRBJ2-5; TRBD2 aligns across 11 bases. Trimming removed 1 base from V and 2 bases from J; junction bases left unmatched: 7. In germline, CDR1 is SGHRS, CDR2 YFSETQ. CDR3 size: 17 residues. The CDR3 DNA is TGCGCCAGCAGCTTGTCGTTAGCTAGCGGGGGGCAAGAGACCCAGTACTTC. Its protein product is CASSLSLASGGQETQYF.

The rearrangement joins TRBV10-3 to TRBJ1-1; 8 nucleotides align to TRBD1. Germline-derived CDR1 and CDR2 are ENHRY and SYGVKD. Losses at the gene ends were 4 bases for V and 3 bases for J; bases not matched to a gene: 16. The CDR3 consists of 18 residues. The CDR3 here is CAISANPWTGMTDTEAFF. The CDR3 DNA reads TGTGCCATCAGTGCGAACCCGTGGACAGGGATGACGGACACTGAAGCTTTCTTT.

This clone was seen just once. The V call is TRBV5-8, the J call TRBJ1-5; D remains unclear. Trimming cost V 0 bases and J 9 bases, with 4 bases left between them. CDR3 length: 11 residues. Germline-derived CDR1 and CDR2 are SGHTS and YDEGEE. The CDR3 sequence is CASSLGGPQHF. The DNA for the CDR3 is TGTGCCAGCAGCTTGGGGGGGCCCCAGCATTTT.

V is TRBV3-1 (or the pseudogene TRBV3-2) and J is TRBJ2-5, with 9 bases that match TRBD2. With V trimmed by 4 bases and J by 5 bases, 8 bases remained unmatched. Per germline, CDR1 LGHDT and CDR2 YNNKEL (reference sequence). The CDR3 runs to 15 residues. The CDR3 sequence is CASSPTRGGLETQYF. The CDR3 DNA follows: TGTGCCAGCAGCCCTACGCGGGGGGGCCTTGAGACCCAGTACTTC.

The rearrangement uses TRBV7-6 and TRBJ1-1; D is unclear. Germline V gene data show CDR1 as SGHVS and CDR2 as FNYEAQ. The CDR3 totals 14 residues. V was cut by 4 bases and J by 4 bases, with 13 bases left in between. CDR3 region: CASSYRTESTEAFF. The CDR3 DNA is TGTGCCAGCAGCTACCGGACGGAGAGCACTGAAGCTTTCTTT.

The CDR3 reads CASSQVGLSNEQYF. The CDR3 region has the DNA TGTGCCAGCAGCCAAGTCGGACTATCAAACGAGCAGTACTTC. The chain links TRBV4-2 to TRBJ2-7, with a tentative D call TRBD2 (6 bases). V was shortened by 1 base and J by 5 bases, with 12 bases between the two germline ends. The CDR3 consists of 14 residues. Germline V CDR1 and CDR2: LGHNA, YNFKEQ.

The V gene is TRBV2, the J gene TRBJ2-5; D uncertain. CDR3 size: 11 residues. V was clipped by 10 bases and J by 5 bases, with 11 bases between them. Germline-derived CDR1 and CDR2 are SNHLY and FYNNEI. The CDR3 is CATAGEETQYF. The CDR3 nucleotides read TGTGCCACCGCAGGAGAGGAGACCCAGTACTTC.

V and J are TRBV7-2 and TRBJ1-5, with D unresolved. Deletions cut 5 bases from V and 6 bases from J, with 11 bases between. CDR1 is SGHTA and CDR2 is FQGNSA in the germline V gene. The CDR3 consists of 13 residues. CDR3 protein: CASSLRAGQPQHF. The CDR3 DNA is TGTGCCAGCAGCCTAAGGGCGGGTCAGCCCCAGCATTTT.

The V and J genes are TRBV28 and TRBJ1-5; D is unresolved. The CDR3 is made up of 15 amino acids. CDR1 and CDR2 from the germline V gene are MDHEN and SYDVKM. V shed 3 bases and J shed 0 bases, with 9 bases lying between them. In DNA, the CDR3 is TGTGCCAGCAGTTTTTGGCGGACTAGCAATCAGCCCCAGCATTTT. Its translation is CASSFWRTSNQPQHF. The variable domain in full, completed from reference TRBV28 and TRBJ1-5, reads DVKVTQSSRYLVKRTGEKVFLECVQDMDHENMFWYRQDPGLGLRLIYFSYDVKMKEKGDIPEGYSVSREKKERFSLILESASTNQTSMYLCASSFWRTSNQPQHFGDGTRLSIL.

CDR3 sequence reads: CASSLGTGELFF. CDR3 coding DNA: TGTGCCAGCAGTTTGGGGACCGGGGAGCTGTTTTTT. The chain has TRBV12-3 or TRBV12-4 and TRBJ2-2; unclear D gene. The CDR3 spans 12 residues. Trimming took 3 bases from V and 5 from J, leaving 4 bases between them.

As concerns this clone: At one end the junction does not follow the germline gene, possibly because of a read error. The V and J genes are TRBV7-7 and TRBJ2-2; TRBD2 agrees at 10 bases. The CDR3 has 15 amino acids. CDR1 SSHAT and CDR2 FNYEAQ come from the germline V gene (reference sequence). DNA of the CDR3: TGTGCTAGCAGCACGGGACTAGCGTTTACCGGGGAGCTGTTTTTT. Translation: CASSTGLAFTGELFF.

This clone was seen more than once but under ten times. V is TRBV6-2 or TRBV6-3 and J is TRBJ2-3; the D gene is possibly TRBD2 (7 bases). The CDR3 loop spans 18 amino acids. V was shortened by 6 bases and J by 8 bases, with 30 bases between the two germline ends. Germline V lookup: CDR1 MNHEY, CDR2 SVGEGT. CDR3 sequence: CASSTRKTGGLPPVTQYF. The DNA of the CDR3 is TGTGCCAGCAGCACCCGAAAAACGGGGGGCCTACCCCCCGTTACGCAGTATTTT.

Only one count was recorded for this clone. The chain links TRBV6-5 to TRBJ2-7; a possible D gene is TRBD1 (6 bases). V was cut by 7 bases and J by 0 bases, with 10 bases left in between. CDR1 and CDR2 from the germline V gene are MNHEY and SVGAGI. The CDR3 runs to 13 residues. The CDR3 sequence: CASTKDSSYEQYF. CDR3 coding DNA: TGTGCCAGCACTAAGGACAGCTCCTACGAGCAGTACTTC.

The V and J genes are TRBV12-3 or TRBV12-4 and TRBJ1-2; 7 bases align to TRBD1. The CDR3 extends over 12 amino acids. The ends lost 6 bases at V and 13 bases at J; junction bases unmatched: 11. CDR3 coding DNA: TGTGCCAGCAGGGAGAGACAGGGCCTTAGCACCTTC. This codes for CASRERQGLSTF.

The gene calls are TRBV7-2 and TRBJ1-5; perhaps TRBD1 as D (5 bases). Germline CDR1 SGHTA, CDR2 FQGNSA. Trimming removed 5 bases at V and 6 bases at J, with 14 bases between. The CDR3 runs to 14 residues. The CDR3 spells CASSRDPWGQPQHF. In nucleotides, the CDR3 is TGTGCCAGCAGCCGGGACCCGTGGGGTCAGCCCCAGCATTTT.

The rearrangement uses TRBV12-3 or TRBV12-4 and TRBJ1-1; D perhaps matches TRBD1 (5 bases). CDR3 length: 13 residues. V shed 3 bases and J shed 5 bases, with 10 bases lying between them. CDR3 residues: CASSLSWGTEAFF. Written as DNA, the CDR3 is TGTGCCAGCAGTTTGTCGTGGGGGACTGAAGCTTTCTTT.